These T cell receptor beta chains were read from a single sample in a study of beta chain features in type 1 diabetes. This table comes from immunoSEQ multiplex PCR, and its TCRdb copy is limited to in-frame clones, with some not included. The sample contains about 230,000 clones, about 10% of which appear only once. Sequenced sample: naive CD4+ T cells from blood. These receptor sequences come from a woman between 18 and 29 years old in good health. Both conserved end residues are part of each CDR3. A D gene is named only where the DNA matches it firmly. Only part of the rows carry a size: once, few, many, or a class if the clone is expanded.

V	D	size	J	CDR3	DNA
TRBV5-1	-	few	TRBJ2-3	CASSPGLVRPEDTQYF	TGCGCCAGCAGCCCCGGGTTGGTGCGGCCGGAAGATACGCAGTATTTT
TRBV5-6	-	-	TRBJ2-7	CASSSLGFGGASSYEQYF	TGTGCCAGCAGCTCCCTCGGGTTTGGCGGGGCTTCCTCCTACGAGCAGTACTTC
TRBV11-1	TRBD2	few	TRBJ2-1	CASSSSGRGYNEQFF	TGTGCCAGCAGCTCTAGCGGGAGGGGCTACAATGAGCAGTTCTTC
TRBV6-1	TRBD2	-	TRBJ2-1	CASSEATGRAAYNEQFF	TGTGCCAGCAGTGAAGCTACCGGGAGGGCCGCCTACAATGAGCAGTTCTTC
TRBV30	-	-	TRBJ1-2	CAWREPNYGYTF	TGTGCCTGGAGGGAGCCTAACTATGGCTACACCTTC
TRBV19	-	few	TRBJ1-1	CASSRGTGTEAFF	TGTGCCAGTAGCAGGGGTACTGGGACTGAAGCTTTCTTT
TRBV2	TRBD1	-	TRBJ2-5	CASSVGQGLNVFETQYF	TGTGCCAGCAGTGTGGGACAGGGCCTCAATGTCTTCGAGACCCAGTACTTC
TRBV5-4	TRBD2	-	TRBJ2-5	CASSLDAGEETQYF	TGTGCCAGCAGCTTGGATGCGGGAGAAGAGACCCAGTACTTC
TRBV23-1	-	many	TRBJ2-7	CASSRRPGATYEQYF	TGCGCCAGCAGTCGCAGGCCTGGGGCGACCTACGAGCAGTACTTC
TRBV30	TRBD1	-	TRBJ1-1	CAWSVLRQGALSPEASFF	TGTGCCTGGAGTGTCCTTCGACAGGGGGCGCTATCCCCTGAAGCTTCTTTCTTT
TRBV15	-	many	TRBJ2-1	CATSSRGASWDNEQFF	TGTGCCACCAGCAGTCGGGGGGCGTCCTGGGACAATGAGCAGTTCTTC
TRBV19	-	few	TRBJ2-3	CASSILTSRTDTQYF	TGTGCCAGTAGTATACTAACTAGTCGCACAGATACGCAGTATTTT
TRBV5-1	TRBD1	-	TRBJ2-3	CASSFPTDRGTDTQYF	TGCGCCAGCAGCTTTCCGACGGACAGGGGCACAGATACGCAGTATTTT
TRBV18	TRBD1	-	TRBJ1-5	CASSPEATGRPQHF	TGTGCCAGCTCACCCGAGGCGACAGGGCGGCCCCAGCATTTT
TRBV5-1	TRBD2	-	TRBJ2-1	CASSLGLLAGVGNEQFF	TGCGCCAGCAGCTTGGGACTACTAGCGGGAGTTGGCAATGAGCAGTTCTTC
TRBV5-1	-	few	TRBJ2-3	CASSLADWATDTQYF	TGCGCCAGCAGCTTGGCCGATTGGGCCACAGATACGCAGTATTTT
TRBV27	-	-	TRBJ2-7	CASSFRTDSNEQYF	TGTGCCAGCAGTTTCAGGACGGACAGCAACGAGCAGTACTTC
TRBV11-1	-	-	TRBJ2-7	CASSPGASVIYEQYF	TGTGCCAGCAGTCCCGGGGCTAGCGTGATCTACGAGCAGTACTTC
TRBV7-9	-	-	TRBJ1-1	CASSPSRATEAFF	TGTGCCAGCAGCCCATCCAGGGCGACTGAAGCTTTCTTT
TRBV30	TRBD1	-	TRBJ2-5	CAWRAGGETQYF	TGTGCCTGGAGAGCAGGGGGTGAGACCCAGTACTTC
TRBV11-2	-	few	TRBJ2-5	CASSLGAGPETQYF	TGTGCCAGCAGCTTAGGGGCAGGGCCAGAGACCCAGTACTTC
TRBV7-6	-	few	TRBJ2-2	CASSLGTSTGELFF	TGTGCCAGCAGCTTAGGGACATCTACCGGGGAGCTGTTTTTT
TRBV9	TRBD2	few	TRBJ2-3	CASSVGKGGLAAADTQYF	TGTGCCAGCAGCGTAGGAAAAGGGGGACTAGCGGCTGCAGATACGCAGTATTTT
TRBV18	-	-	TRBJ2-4	CASSPRRPILRQALFTKNIQYF	TGTGCCAGCTCACCACGACGCCCCATACTCCGACAGGCCCTATTCACCAAAAACATTCAGTACTTC
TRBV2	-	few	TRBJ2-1	CASSEQGGVRSEQFF	TGTGCCAGCAGTGAACAGGGTGGTGTTCGGAGTGAGCAGTTCTTC
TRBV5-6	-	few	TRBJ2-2	CASSLAGVDTGELFF	TGTGCCAGCAGCTTGGCGGGAGTTGACACCGGGGAGCTGTTTTTT